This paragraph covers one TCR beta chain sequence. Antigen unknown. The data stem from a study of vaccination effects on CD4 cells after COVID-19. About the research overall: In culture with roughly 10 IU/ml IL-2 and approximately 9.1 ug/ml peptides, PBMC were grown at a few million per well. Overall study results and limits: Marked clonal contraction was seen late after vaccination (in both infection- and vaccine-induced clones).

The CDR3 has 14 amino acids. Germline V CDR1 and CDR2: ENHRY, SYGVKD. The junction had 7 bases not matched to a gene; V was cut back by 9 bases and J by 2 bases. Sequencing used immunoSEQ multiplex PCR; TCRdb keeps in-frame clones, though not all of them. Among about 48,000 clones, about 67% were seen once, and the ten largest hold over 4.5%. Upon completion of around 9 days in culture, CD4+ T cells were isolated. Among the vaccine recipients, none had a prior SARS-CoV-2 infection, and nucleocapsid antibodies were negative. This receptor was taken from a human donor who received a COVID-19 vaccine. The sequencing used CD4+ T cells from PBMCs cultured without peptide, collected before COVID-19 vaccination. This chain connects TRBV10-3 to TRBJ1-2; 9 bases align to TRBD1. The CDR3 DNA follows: TGTGCCATATTTTCCGGGACAGGGAACTATGGCTACACCTTC. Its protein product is CAIFSGTGNYGYTF.